This record covers a single T cell receptor (beta chain). The data were taken from a study of blood T cells in healthy people across ages. A second PCR of roughly 7 to 11 cycles used a sample-barcoded 5' primer and a J-beta primer mix. TCRdb passed the 5' RACE reads through MiXCR, listing each CDR3 protein once. This repertoire shows approximately 900,000 distinct CDR3 sequences, 25% to 30% found once; its top ten account for roughly a tenth. V dropped 2 bases and J dropped 2 bases, with 8 bases sitting between them. This CDR3 has 14 amino acids. CDR1 MNHEY and CDR2 SVGAGI come from the germline V gene. A further study also used this sample, focusing on T cells of mothers and their children.

The chain joins TRBV6-5 to TRBJ2-3; D not certain. The sequence was obtained from a middle-aged woman in good health. Material for sequencing was blood. Here the CDR3 reads CASSYGLDTDTQYF. In DNA form, the CDR3 reads TGTGCCAGCAGTTACGGGCTAGACACAGATACGCAGTATTTT.